The text below deals with one TCR beta chain. Its matching antigen is unknown. This sample stems from a study of CD8 T cells in ankylosing spondylitis. Germline CDR1 SGHNT, CDR2 YENEEA. This CDR3 has 14 residues. V lost 5 bases and J lost 3, with 11 bases in between. By quantitative 5'-RACE with molecular barcodes, the TCR beta libraries were made. MiXCR was run by TCRdb on the 5' RACE reads, yielding one entry per CDR3 protein. Among roughly 370,000 distinct CDR3 sequences listed, about a fifth were seen once. General observations from the study: Disease-linked clones were CD8+ and relatively rare in peripheral blood. Reports say disease-linked clones showed up significantly more in matched ankylosing spondylitis synovial fluid. A TCR beta motif made of 7 to 9 highly homologous variants seemed typical of ankylosing spondylitis blood.

Sequencing was done on a sample of blood, either unsorted or a sorted T cell fraction (not recorded which). The origin of this receptor is a male donor with ankylosing spondylitis. The chain employs TRBV11-3 and TRBJ2-4; possible D gene TRBD1, 5 bases. In DNA form, the CDR3 reads TGTGCCAGCAGCCCAGGGTTGAGCAAAAACATTCAGTACTTC. As protein: CASSPGLSKNIQYF.